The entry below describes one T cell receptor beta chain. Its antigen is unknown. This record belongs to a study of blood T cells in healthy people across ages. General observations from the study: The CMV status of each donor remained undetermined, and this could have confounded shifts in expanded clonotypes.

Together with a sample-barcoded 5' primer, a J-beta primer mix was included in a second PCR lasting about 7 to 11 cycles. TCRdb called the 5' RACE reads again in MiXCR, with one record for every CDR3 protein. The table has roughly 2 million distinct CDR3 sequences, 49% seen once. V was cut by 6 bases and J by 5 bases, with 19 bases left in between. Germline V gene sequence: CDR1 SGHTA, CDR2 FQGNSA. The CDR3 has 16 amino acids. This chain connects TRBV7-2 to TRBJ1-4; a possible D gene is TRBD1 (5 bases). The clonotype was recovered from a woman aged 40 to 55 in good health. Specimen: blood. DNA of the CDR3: TGTGCCAGCAGTTATAGCGGGACGGCCTTAAATGAAAAACTGTTTTTT. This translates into CASSYSGTALNEKLFF.